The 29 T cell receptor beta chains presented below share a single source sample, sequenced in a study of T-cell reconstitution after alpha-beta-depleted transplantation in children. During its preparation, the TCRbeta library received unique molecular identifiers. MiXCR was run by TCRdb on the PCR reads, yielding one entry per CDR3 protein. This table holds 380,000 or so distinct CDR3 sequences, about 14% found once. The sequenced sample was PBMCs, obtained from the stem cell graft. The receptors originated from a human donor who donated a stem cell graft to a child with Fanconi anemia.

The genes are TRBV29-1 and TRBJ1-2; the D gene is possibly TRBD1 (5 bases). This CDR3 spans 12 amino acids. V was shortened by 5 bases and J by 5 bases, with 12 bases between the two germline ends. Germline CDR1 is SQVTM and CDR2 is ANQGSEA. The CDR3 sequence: CSVSMGVYGYTF. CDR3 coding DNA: TGCAGCGTTTCGATGGGGGTTTATGGCTACACCTTC.

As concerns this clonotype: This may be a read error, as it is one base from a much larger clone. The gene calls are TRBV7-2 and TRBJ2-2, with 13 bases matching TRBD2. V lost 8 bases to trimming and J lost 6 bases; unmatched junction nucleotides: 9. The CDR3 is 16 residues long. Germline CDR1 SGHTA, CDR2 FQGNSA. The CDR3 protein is CASCLLAGGPPGELFF. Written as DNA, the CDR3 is TGTGCCAGCTGCCTACTAGCGGGGGGGCCCCCCGGGGAGCTGTTTTTT. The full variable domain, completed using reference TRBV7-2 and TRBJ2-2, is GAGVSQSPSNKVTEKGKDVELRCDPISGHTALYWYRQSLGQGLEFLIYFQGNSAPDKSGLPSDRFSAERTGGSVSTLTIQRTQQEDSAVYLCASCLLAGGPPGELFFGEGSRLTVL.

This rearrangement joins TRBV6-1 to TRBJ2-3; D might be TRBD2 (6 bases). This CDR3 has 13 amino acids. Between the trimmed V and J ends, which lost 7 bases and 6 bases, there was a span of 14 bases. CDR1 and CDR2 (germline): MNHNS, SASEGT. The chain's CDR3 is CASTPGVTDTQYF. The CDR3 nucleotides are TGTGCCAGCACGCCGGGAGTGACGGATACGCAGTATTTT.

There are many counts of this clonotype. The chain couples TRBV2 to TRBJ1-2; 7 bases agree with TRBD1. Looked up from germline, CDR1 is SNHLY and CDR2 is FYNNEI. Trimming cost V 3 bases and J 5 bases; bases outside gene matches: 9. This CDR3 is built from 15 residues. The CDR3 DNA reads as TGTGCCAGCAGTGAGCCCGTCGGGACAGCATATGGCTACACCTTC. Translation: CASSEPVGTAYGYTF. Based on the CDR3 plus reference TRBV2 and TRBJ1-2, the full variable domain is EPEVTQTPSHQVTQMGQEVILRCVPISNHLYFYWYRQILGQKVEFLVSFYNNEISEKSEIFDDQFSVERPDGSNFTLKIRSTKLEDSAMYFCASSEPVGTAYGYTFGSGTRLTVV.

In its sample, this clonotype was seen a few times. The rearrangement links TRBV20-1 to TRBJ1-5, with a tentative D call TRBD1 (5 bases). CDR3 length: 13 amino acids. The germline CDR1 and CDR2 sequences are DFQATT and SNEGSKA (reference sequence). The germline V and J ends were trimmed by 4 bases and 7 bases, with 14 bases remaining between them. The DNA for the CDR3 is TGCAGTGCTATTCCGGGGCGGTTGCAGCCCCAGCATTTT. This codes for CSAIPGRLQPQHF.

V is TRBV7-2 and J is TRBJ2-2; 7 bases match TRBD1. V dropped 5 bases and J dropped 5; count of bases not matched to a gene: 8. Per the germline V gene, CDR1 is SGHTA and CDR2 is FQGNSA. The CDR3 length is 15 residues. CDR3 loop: CASSRTGVDTGELFF. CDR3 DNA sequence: TGTGCCAGCAGCAGAACAGGGGTGGATACCGGGGAGCTGTTTTTT.

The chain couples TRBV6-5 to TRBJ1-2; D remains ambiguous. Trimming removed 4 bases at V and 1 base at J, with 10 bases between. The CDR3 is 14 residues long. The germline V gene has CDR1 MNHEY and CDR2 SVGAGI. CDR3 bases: TGTGCCAGCAGTTCCACAAAGGATAACTATGGCTACACCTTC. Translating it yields CASSSTKDNYGYTF.

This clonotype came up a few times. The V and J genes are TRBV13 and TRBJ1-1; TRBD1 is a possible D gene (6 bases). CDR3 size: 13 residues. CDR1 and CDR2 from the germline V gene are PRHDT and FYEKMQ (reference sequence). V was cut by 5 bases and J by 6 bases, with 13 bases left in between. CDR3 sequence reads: CASSPLGAPEAFF. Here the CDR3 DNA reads TGTGCCAGCAGCCCCTTGGGGGCTCCTGAAGCTTTCTTT.

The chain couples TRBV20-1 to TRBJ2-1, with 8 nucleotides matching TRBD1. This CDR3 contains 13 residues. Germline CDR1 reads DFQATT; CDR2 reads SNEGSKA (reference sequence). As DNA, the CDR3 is TGCAGCGTCCAACAGGGGGTTCGCAATGAGCAGTTCTTC. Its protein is CSVQQGVRNEQFF.

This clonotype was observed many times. In nucleotides, the CDR3 is TGTGCCATGGCTCGAGGACTAGCGGGGGCCGAGACCCAGTACTTC. It is translated as CAMARGLAGAETQYF. The rearrangement uses TRBV10-3 and TRBJ2-5; 13 bases match TRBD2. The CDR3 spans 15 residues. In germline, CDR1 is ENHRY, CDR2 SYGVKD. V lost 9 bases and J lost 5; bases outside the gene matches: 9.

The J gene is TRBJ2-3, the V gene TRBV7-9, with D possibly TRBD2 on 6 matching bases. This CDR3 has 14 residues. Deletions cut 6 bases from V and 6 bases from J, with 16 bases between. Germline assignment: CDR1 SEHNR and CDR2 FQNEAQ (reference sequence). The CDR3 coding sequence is TGTGCCAGCAGTCGGGAGCCGATAAGCGATACGCAGTATTTT. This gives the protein CASSREPISDTQYF.

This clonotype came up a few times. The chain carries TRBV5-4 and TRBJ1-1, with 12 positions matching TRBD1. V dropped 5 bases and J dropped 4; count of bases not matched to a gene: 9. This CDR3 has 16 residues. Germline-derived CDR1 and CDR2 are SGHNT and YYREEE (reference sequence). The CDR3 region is CASRKGQGAPGTEAFF. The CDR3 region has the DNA TGTGCCAGCAGAAAGGGACAGGGGGCGCCGGGCACTGAAGCTTTCTTT.

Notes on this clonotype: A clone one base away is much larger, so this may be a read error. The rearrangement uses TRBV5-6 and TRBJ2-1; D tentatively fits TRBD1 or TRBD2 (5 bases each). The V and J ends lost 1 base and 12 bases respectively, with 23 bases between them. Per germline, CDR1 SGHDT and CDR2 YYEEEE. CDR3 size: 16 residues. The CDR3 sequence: CASSLWDGTALLWQFF. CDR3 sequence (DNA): TGTGCCAGCAGCTTGTGGGACGGGACCGCCTTGTTGTGGCAGTTCTTC.

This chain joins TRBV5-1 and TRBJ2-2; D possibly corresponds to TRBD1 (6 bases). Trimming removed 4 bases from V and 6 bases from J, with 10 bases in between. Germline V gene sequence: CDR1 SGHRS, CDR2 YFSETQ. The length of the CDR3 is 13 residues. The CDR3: CASSPNRAGELFF. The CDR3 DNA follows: TGCGCCAGCAGCCCCAACAGGGCCGGGGAGCTGTTTTTT.

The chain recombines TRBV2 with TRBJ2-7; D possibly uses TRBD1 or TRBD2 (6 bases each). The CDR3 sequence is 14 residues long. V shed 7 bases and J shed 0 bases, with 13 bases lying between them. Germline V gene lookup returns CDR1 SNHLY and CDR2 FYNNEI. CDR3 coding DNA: TGTGCCAGCACCCCACGGGGGCCCTCCTACGAGCAGTACGTC. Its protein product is CASTPRGPSYEQYV.

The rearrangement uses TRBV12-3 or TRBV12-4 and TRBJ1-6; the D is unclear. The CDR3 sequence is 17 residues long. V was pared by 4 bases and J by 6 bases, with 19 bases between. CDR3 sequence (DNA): TGTGCCAGCAGTTCCGGACCTCAGAGGTGGGGTAATTCACCCCTCCACTTT. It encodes CASSSGPQRWGNSPLHF.

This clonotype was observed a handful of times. The CDR3: CAIGRQEGNTIYF. The DNA of the CDR3 is TGTGCCATCGGTCGACAGGAGGGAAACACCATATATTTT. V is TRBV10-3 and J is TRBJ1-3; TRBD1 is a possible D gene (6 bases). CDR1 ENHRY and CDR2 SYGVKD come from the germline V gene. The V gene lost 8 bases and the J gene lost 4 bases, with 12 bases spanning the gap. CDR3 length equals 13 residues.

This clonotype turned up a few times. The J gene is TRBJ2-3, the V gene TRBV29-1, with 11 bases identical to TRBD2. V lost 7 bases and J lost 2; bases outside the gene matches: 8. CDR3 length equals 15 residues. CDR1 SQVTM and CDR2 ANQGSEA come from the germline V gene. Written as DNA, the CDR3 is TGCAGCGCCCTCGCTAGCGGGGGGCCCACAGATACGCAGTATTTT. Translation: CSALASGGPTDTQYF.

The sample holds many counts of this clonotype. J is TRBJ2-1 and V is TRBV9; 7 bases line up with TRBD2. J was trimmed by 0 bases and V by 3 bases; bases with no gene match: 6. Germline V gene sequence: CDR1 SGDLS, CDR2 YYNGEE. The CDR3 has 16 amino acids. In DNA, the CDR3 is TGTGCCAGCAGCGAGAGCGGGGTGAGCTCCTACAATGAGCAGTTCTTC. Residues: CASSESGVSSYNEQFF.

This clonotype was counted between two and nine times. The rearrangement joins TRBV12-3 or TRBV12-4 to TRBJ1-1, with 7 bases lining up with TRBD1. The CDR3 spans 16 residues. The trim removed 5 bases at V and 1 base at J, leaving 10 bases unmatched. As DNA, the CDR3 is TGTGCCAGCAGTCCCTGGGACAGCCCCGCGAACACTGAAGCTTTCTTT. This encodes CASSPWDSPANTEAFF.

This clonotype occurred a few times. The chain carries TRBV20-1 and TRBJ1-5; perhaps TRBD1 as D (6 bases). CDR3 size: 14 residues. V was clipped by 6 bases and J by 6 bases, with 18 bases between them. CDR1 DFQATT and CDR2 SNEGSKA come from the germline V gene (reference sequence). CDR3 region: CSASLGGQLQPQHF. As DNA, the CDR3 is TGCAGTGCCAGCTTGGGGGGGCAACTTCAGCCCCAGCATTTT.

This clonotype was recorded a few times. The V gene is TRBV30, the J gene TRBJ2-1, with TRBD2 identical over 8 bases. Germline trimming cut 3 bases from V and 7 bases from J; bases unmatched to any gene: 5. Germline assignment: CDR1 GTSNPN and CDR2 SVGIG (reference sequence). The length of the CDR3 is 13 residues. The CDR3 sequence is CAWRVAGYNEQFF. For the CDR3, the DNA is TGTGCCTGGAGGGTAGCGGGGTATAATGAGCAGTTCTTC.

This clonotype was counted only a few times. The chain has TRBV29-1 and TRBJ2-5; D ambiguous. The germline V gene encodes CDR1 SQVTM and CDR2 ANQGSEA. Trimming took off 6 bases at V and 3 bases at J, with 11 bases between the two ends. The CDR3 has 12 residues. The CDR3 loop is CSVALGKETQYF. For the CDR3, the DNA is TGCAGCGTGGCTTTGGGGAAAGAGACCCAGTACTTC.

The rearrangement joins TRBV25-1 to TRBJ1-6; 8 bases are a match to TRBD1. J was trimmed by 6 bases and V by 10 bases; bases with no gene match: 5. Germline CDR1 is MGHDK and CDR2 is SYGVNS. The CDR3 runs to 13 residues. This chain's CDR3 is CATGTGINSPLHF. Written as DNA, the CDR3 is TGTGCCACCGGGACAGGAATTAATTCACCCCTCCACTTT.

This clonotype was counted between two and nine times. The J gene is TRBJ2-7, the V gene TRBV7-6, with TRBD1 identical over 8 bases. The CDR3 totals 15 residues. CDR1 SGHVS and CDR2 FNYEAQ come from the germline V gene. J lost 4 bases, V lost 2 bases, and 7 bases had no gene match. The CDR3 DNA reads TGTGCCAGCAGCTTAACCAGCAGGGGGCATTACGAGCAGTACTTC. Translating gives CASSLTSRGHYEQYF.

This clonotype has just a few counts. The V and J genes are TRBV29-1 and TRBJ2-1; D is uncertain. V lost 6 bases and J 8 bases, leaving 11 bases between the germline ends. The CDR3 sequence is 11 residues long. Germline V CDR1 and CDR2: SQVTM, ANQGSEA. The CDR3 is CSVSTIDEQFF. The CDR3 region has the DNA TGCAGCGTGTCTACGATCGATGAGCAGTTCTTC.

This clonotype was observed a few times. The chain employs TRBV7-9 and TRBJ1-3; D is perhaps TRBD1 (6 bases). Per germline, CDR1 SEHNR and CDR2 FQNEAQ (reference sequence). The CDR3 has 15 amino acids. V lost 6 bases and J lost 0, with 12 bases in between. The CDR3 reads CASRRRDNSGNTIYF. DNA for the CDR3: TGTGCCAGCAGGCGCCGGGACAACTCTGGAAACACCATATATTTT.

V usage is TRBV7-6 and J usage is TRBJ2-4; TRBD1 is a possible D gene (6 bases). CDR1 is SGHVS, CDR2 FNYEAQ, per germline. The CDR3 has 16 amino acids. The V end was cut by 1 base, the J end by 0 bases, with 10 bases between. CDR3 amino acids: CASSLGDKEAKNIQYF. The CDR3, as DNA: TGTGCCAGCAGCTTAGGGGACAAGGAAGCCAAAAACATTCAGTACTTC. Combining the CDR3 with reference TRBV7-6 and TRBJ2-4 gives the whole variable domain GAGVSQSPRYKVTKRGQDVALRCDPISGHVSLYWYRQALGQGPEFLTYFNYEAQQDKSGLPNDRFSAERPEGSISTLTIQRTEQRDSAMYRCASSLGDKEAKNIQYFGAGTRLSVL.

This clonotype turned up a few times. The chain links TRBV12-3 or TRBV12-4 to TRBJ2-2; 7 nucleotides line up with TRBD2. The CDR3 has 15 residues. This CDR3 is CALQPSGARTGELFF. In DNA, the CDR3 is TGTGCACTACAACCAAGCGGGGCGCGCACCGGGGAGCTGTTTTTT.